The present T cell receptor (beta chain) was sequenced within a study of CDR3 diversity in severe acne. This clonotype was seen many times. TCRdb passed the PCR reads through MiXCR, listing each CDR3 protein once. This sample carries approximately 90,000 distinct CDR3 sequences, about 52% of them seen once, and the ten largest clones take over 9.5%. This CDR3 region has 12 residues. The ends were cut back, 3 bases at V and 5 bases at J, with 7 bases in the middle. This chain uses TRBV12-3 or TRBV12-4 with TRBJ2-5; the D gene is possibly TRBD1 (5 bases). The receptor was isolated from a male donor in good health, serving as a control. Sequencing was carried out using blood. CDR3 protein: CASSFRVETQYF. CDR3 nucleotide sequence: TGTGCCAGCAGTTTCAGGGTGGAGACCCAGTACTTC.